This T cell receptor beta chain derives from a study of vaccination and CD4 T cells after COVID-19. Study context: Post-vaccine sampling followed dose two by a median about 72 days (range 14 to 241). The stimulus for the cells was overlapping spike peptides derived from SARS-CoV-2, HCoV-NL63, HCoV-OC43 and HCoV-229E.

Study findings and constraints: SARS-CoV-2-reactive clonotypes rose nonsignificantly, with the median going from approximately 21 to 40.

Stated time point: late sampling 161 to 241 days after vaccination in a few convalescent patients. Treatment in this sample: roughly 10-day PBMC culture with coronavirus spike peptide pools or control peptides (ViraFEST assay). The assay that was used to sequence DNA from cultured CD4+ T cells was the Oncomine TCR Beta short-read assay. The authors extracted genomic DNA from cultured CD4+ T cells. TCRdb called the PCR reads again in MiXCR, with one record for every CDR3 protein. Of about 20,000 distinct CDR3 sequences in the sample, around a third were seen once. Remarks on this clonotype: The antigen remains undetermined.

Trimming left V 6 bases short and J 4 bases short, with 13 bases between. This CDR3 is 13 amino acids long. Germline values: CDR1 DFQATT, CDR2 SNEGSKA (reference sequence). The V gene is TRBV20-1, the J gene TRBJ2-1; D remains unclear. The origin of this receptor is a human donor who had recovered from COVID-19. The input for sequencing was CD4+ T cells from blood, cultured in vitro, taken about 7 months after SARS-CoV-2 vaccination. CDR3 amino acids: CSAPLPPYNEQFF. The CDR3 bases are TGCAGTGCACCGCTCCCTCCGTACAATGAGCAGTTCTTC.